This entry features one TCR beta chain sequence. Its antigen is still unknown. Trimming at V came to 5 bases and at J to 0 bases, leaving 4 bases not matched to a gene. From germline, CDR1 is MDHEN and CDR2 SYDVKM. This CDR3 is built from 16 residues. The data derive from a study of T cell responses to AZD1222 COVID-19 vaccine. Regarding the study as a whole: Per reports, nearly half of all spike-specific TCRs target regions that are unmutated in variants. There were mostly white British donors and more females than males, and clonal diversity was possibly underestimated. It was only after the peak T cell response that any repertoires were sampled. Spike-wide coverage was observed for vaccine-associated CD4 TCRs, with dominant responses at 160-218 and 743-854.

Measured with immunoSEQ multiplex PCR; TCRdb has only the in-frame clones, and not every one. The sample has about 140,000 clones; approximately 91% are singletons. The chain uses TRBV28 and TRBJ2-3; 11 bases are a match to TRBD1. The source is an adult who received the MenACWY meningococcal vaccine as a control. Sequences were derived from peripheral blood, sampled 28 days after the second dose of the MenACWY control vaccine. CDR3 region: CASSGQGAPSTDTQYF. In nucleotides, the CDR3 is TGTGCCAGCAGTGGACAGGGGGCACCAAGCACAGATACGCAGTATTTT.